Below are 19 T cell receptor beta chains sequenced from a single sample in a study of blood T cell repertoires in COVID-19. Generated by immunoSEQ multiplex PCR, the TCRdb table keeps only in-frame clones and is missing some. In the table there are approximately 200,000 clones, around 87% of which are singletons. Sample: peripheral blood. The receptors shown here come from a man aged 55 to 70 who had recovered from COVID-19.

This chain connects TRBV5-1 to TRBJ2-7; TRBD1 matches at 9 bases. CDR3 length equals 15 residues. The V gene end was trimmed by 0 bases and the J gene end by 5 bases; junction bases not matched to a gene: 6. Germline CDR1 and CDR2: SGHRS and YFSETQ. CDR3 bases: TGCGCCAGCAGCTTGGGGGACAGGGAGGAGGACGAGCAGTACTTC. It encodes CASSLGDREEDEQYF.

The chain joins TRBV7-3 to TRBJ2-5, with D hard to call. Germline V gives CDR1 SGHTA, CDR2 FQGTGA. The CDR3 runs 15 residues. V was cut by 4 bases and J by 2 bases, with 14 bases left in between. Written as DNA, the CDR3 is TGTGCCAGCAGCTCCAGCGTTGGCAGACAAGAGACCCAGTACTTC. Its protein product is CASSSSVGRQETQYF. The variable domain in full, with the rest retrieved from reference TRBV7-3 and TRBJ2-5, is GAGVSQTPSNKVTEKGKYVELRCDPISGHTALYWYRQSLGQGPEFLIYFQGTGAADDSGLPNDRFFAVRPEGSVSTLKIQRTERGDSAVYLCASSSSVGRQETQYFGPGTRLLVL.

The V gene is TRBV5-6, the J gene TRBJ2-7, with D possibly TRBD1 on 6 matching bases. Germline loops: CDR1 SGHDT, CDR2 YYEEEE. The ends were cut back, 4 bases at V and 0 bases at J, with 17 bases in the middle. The CDR3 runs 16 residues. The CDR3 region is CASSPGQFSFSYEQYF. The CDR3 DNA sequence: TGTGCCAGCAGCCCCGGACAGTTTTCTTTCTCCTACGAGCAGTACTTC.

This chain connects TRBV2 to TRBJ2-1; D may be TRBD1 (5 bases). The CDR3 has 13 residues. Trimming took 0 bases from V and 9 from J, leaving 9 bases between them. The germline V gene has CDR1 SNHLY and CDR2 FYNNEI. This CDR3 reads CASSEAWGPEQFF. CDR3 in DNA: TGTGCCAGCAGTGAAGCGTGGGGCCCTGAGCAGTTCTTC.

The V and J genes are TRBV9 and TRBJ2-1; 7 bases map to TRBD2. Trimming cost V 4 bases and J 0 bases; bases outside gene matches: 4. The CDR3 sequence is 15 residues long. CDR1 is SGDLS, CDR2 YYNGEE, per germline. This CDR3 reads CASSYLADSYNEQFF. For the CDR3, the DNA is TGTGCCAGCAGCTACCTAGCGGACTCCTACAATGAGCAGTTCTTC.

V usage is TRBV7-2 and J usage is TRBJ2-3; 12 nucleotides match TRBD2. The V segment lost 1 base and the J segment 0 bases; nucleotides outside the gene matches: 5. The CDR3 spans 18 residues. The germline V gene has CDR1 SGHTA and CDR2 FQGNSA. CDR3 region: CASSLGGGTSGSTDTQYF. The CDR3 coding sequence is TGTGCCAGCAGCTTAGGAGGTGGGACTAGCGGGAGCACAGATACGCAGTATTTT. Combining the CDR3 with reference TRBV7-2 and TRBJ2-3 gives the whole variable domain GAGVSQSPSNKVTEKGKDVELRCDPISGHTALYWYRQSLGQGLEFLIYFQGNSAPDKSGLPSDRFSAERTGGSVSTLTIQRTQQEDSAVYLCASSLGGGTSGSTDTQYFGPGTRLTVL.

In its sample, this clone was seen a few times. The rearrangement uses TRBV19 and TRBJ1-5; 10 bases line up with TRBD1. The CDR3 extends over 14 amino acids. Germline CDR1 LNHDA, CDR2 SQIVND (reference sequence). V lost 5 bases to trimming and J lost 5 bases; unmatched junction nucleotides: 3. The CDR3 protein is CASSGDRGYQPQHF. CDR3 sequence (DNA): TGTGCCAGTAGTGGGGACAGGGGTTATCAGCCCCAGCATTTT.

The chain couples TRBV5-1 to TRBJ2-1; 9 bases line up with TRBD2. This CDR3 contains 15 residues. Germline trimming cut 4 bases from V and 7 bases from J; bases unmatched to any gene: 9. Looked up from germline, CDR1 is SGHRS and CDR2 is YFSETQ. The chain's CDR3 is CASSLAGSPENEQFF. DNA of the CDR3: TGCGCCAGCAGCCTAGCGGGGAGTCCGGAGAATGAGCAGTTCTTC.

The chain uses TRBV25-1 and TRBJ1-3, with TRBD1 as a possible D gene (5 bases). Trimming cost V 4 bases and J 2 bases, with 12 bases left between them. Germline CDR1 reads MGHDK; CDR2 reads SYGVNS. The CDR3 has 15 amino acids. The CDR3 loop is CASSALAGAGNTIYF. CDR3 coding DNA: TGTGCCAGCAGTGCTCTGGCGGGGGCTGGAAACACCATATATTTT.

This clone was seen a few times. The V gene is TRBV27, the J gene TRBJ2-7; 10 nucleotides line up with TRBD2. There are 14 residues in the CDR3. Germline V CDR1 and CDR2: MNHEY, SMNVEV (reference sequence). V dropped 5 bases and J dropped 3; count of bases not matched to a gene: 4. CDR3 protein: CASSPSGSFYEQYF. CDR3 nucleotides: TGTGCCAGCAGTCCTAGCGGGAGTTTCTACGAGCAGTACTTC.

V usage is TRBV19 and J usage is TRBJ2-1, with TRBD2 as a possible D gene (5 bases). V was trimmed by 6 bases and J by 1 base, leaving 13 bases between them. The germline V gene has CDR1 LNHDA and CDR2 SQIVND (reference sequence). There are 15 residues in the CDR3. CDR3 loop: CASSTRAASYNEQFF. CDR3 bases: TGTGCCAGTAGCACTAGGGCTGCTTCCTACAATGAGCAGTTCTTC.

This clone turned up a few times. The chain couples TRBV10-2 to TRBJ1-1; a possible D gene is TRBD1 (5 bases). The CDR3 extends over 16 amino acids. The germline V gene has CDR1 WSHSY and CDR2 SAAADI. Deletions cut 6 bases from V and 0 bases from J, with 17 bases between. This CDR3 is CASRDVVREVNTEAFF. The CDR3 nucleotides are TGCGCCAGCAGGGACGTTGTCAGGGAAGTGAACACTGAAGCTTTCTTT.

The gene calls are TRBV10-3 and TRBJ2-3, with a tentative D call TRBD1 (6 bases). V dropped 10 bases and J dropped 3 bases, with 14 bases sitting between them. The CDR3 is 13 amino acids. CDR1 is ENHRY, CDR2 SYGVKD, per germline. CDR3 DNA sequence: TGTGCCAACAGGGAGTTCGGGACAGATACGCAGTATTTT. Protein: CANREFGTDTQYF.

V is TRBV11-2 and J is TRBJ2-3; 12 bases align to TRBD2. Trimming removed 5 bases from V and 5 bases from J; junction bases left unmatched: 5. Germline values: CDR1 SGHAT, CDR2 FQNNGV. This CDR3 is built from 15 residues. The CDR3 spells CASSVPGLAGDTQYF. In nucleotides, the CDR3 is TGTGCCAGCAGCGTGCCGGGACTAGCGGGAGATACGCAGTATTTT.

The rearrangement links TRBV2 to TRBJ1-2, with unresolved D. Germline V gives CDR1 SNHLY, CDR2 FYNNEI. The CDR3 has 15 amino acids. Trimming cost V 1 base and J 2 bases, with 11 bases left between them. CDR3 DNA sequence: TGTGCCAGCAGTGAAGGTCGCAGAATAAACTATGGCTACACCTTC. Encoded protein: CASSEGRRINYGYTF.

The V gene is TRBV5-6, the J gene TRBJ1-5, with D maybe TRBD1 (6 bases). Trimming took off 4 bases at V and 3 bases at J, with 14 bases between the two ends. This CDR3 comprises 15 residues. Germline values: CDR1 SGHDT, CDR2 YYEEEE. CDR3 nucleotide sequence: TGTGCCAGCAGCCTACAGGGAAGAGACAATCAGCCCCAGCATTTT. Translating it yields CASSLQGRDNQPQHF.

The chain links TRBV19 to TRBJ2-7; D is undetermined. CDR3 length equals 13 residues. Between the trimmed V and J ends, which lost 2 bases and 7 bases, there was a span of 12 bases. Germline-derived CDR1 and CDR2 are LNHDA and SQIVND (reference sequence). The CDR3 here is CASSISSPEEQYF. DNA for the CDR3: TGTGCCAGTAGTATAAGTTCTCCCGAGGAGCAGTACTTC.

The chain links TRBV27 to TRBJ2-7; TRBD2 is a possible D gene (5 bases). CDR1 and CDR2 (germline): MNHEY, SMNVEV (reference sequence). The CDR3 runs 14 residues. Trimming shortened V by 2 bases and J by 2 bases, and 10 bases separated the two germline ends. CDR3 residues: CASSLGLAAYEQYF. The CDR3 DNA sequence: TGTGCCAGCAGTTTAGGGCTAGCTGCCTACGAGCAGTACTTC.

The chain employs TRBV6-5 and TRBJ1-3; D not resolved. Between the trimmed V and J ends, which lost 0 bases and 0 bases, there was a span of 9 bases. CDR1 and CDR2 (germline): MNHEY, SVGAGI. This CDR3 is built from 16 residues. The CDR3 protein is CASSYSLRLSGNTIYF. The CDR3 region has the DNA TGTGCCAGCAGTTACTCGTTGCGACTCTCTGGAAACACCATATATTTT.